Presented here are 18 T cell receptor beta chains from one specimen sequenced in a study of blood T cell repertoires in COVID-19. The assay was immunoSEQ multiplex PCR, and TCRdb's table has in-frame clones only and misses some. The sample consists of about 130,000 clones, approximately 70% of them appearing once. The sample taken for sequencing was peripheral blood. The receptors here all came from a woman aged 70-85 years with acute or convalescent COVID-19.

The V gene is TRBV6-2 or TRBV6-3, the J gene TRBJ1-6; no definite D call. V was shortened by 2 bases and J by 8 bases, with 10 bases between the two germline ends. The CDR3 extends over 14 amino acids. Germline V gene lookup returns CDR1 MNHEY and CDR2 SVGEGT. The CDR3 DNA is TGTGCCAGCAGTTACGCAGGTTACTATTCACCCCTCCACTTT. It translates to CASSYAGYYSPLHF.

CDR3 DNA sequence: TGCGCCAGCAGGTGGACAGGGGGAAGATCCGGGGAGCTGTTTTTT. Translation: CASRWTGGRSGELFF. The chain combines TRBV5-1 with TRBJ2-2, with 10 bases matching TRBD1. CDR1 is SGHRS and CDR2 is YFSETQ in the germline V gene. The V gene end was trimmed by 5 bases and the J gene end by 6 bases; junction bases not matched to a gene: 7. This CDR3 has 15 residues. Supplemented by reference TRBV5-1 and TRBJ2-2, the full variable domain reads KAGVTQTPRYLIKTRGQQVTLSCSPISGHRSVSWYQQTPGQGLQFLFEYFSETQRNKGNFPGRFSGRQFSNSRSEMNVSTLELGDSALYLCASRWTGGRSGELFFGEGSRLTVL.

V and J are TRBV28 and TRBJ2-7; a weak D match, TRBD1 (6 bases). Trimming pared 2 bases from V and 4 bases from J, leaving 12 bases between. The CDR3 consists of 14 residues. CDR1 is MDHEN and CDR2 is SYDVKM in the germline V gene. CDR3 DNA: TGTGCCAGCAGTTTAGTGGGGGCGCTTTACGAGCAGTACTTC. Its protein product is CASSLVGALYEQYF.

The chain couples TRBV18 to TRBJ1-3; D uncertain. Germline CDR1 is KGHSH and CDR2 is LQKENI. V lost 10 bases and J 6 bases, leaving 13 bases between the germline ends. The CDR3 has 12 residues. CDR3 amino acids: CATAGSSNTIYF. The CDR3 coding sequence is TGTGCCACTGCCGGGTCATCAAACACCATATATTTT.

This clone has just one count. The chain is built from TRBV19 and TRBJ1-1, with 7 positions matching TRBD1. After removal of 5 bases from V and 4 bases from J, the junction contained 4 bases not matched to a gene. The CDR3 totals 13 residues. From germline, CDR1 is LNHDA and CDR2 SQIVND (reference sequence). As DNA, the CDR3 is TGTGCCAGTAGTCAACAGGGGTTCACTGAAGCTTTCTTT. Translating gives CASSQQGFTEAFF.

This chain uses TRBV19 with TRBJ2-3, with 10 nucleotides matching TRBD1. The CDR3 extends over 14 amino acids. Germline V gene sequence: CDR1 LNHDA, CDR2 SQIVND (reference sequence). The V segment lost 7 bases and the J segment 2 bases; nucleotides outside the gene matches: 3. Here the CDR3 reads CASTDRGPTDTQYF. CDR3 DNA: TGTGCCAGTACCGACAGGGGGCCCACAGATACGCAGTATTTT.

CDR3 nucleotides: TGTGCCAGCAGCTTTGCAGGCCCCCAAGAGACCCAGTACTTC. Protein sequence: CASSFAGPQETQYF. The chain is built from TRBV7-9 and TRBJ2-5; D uncertain. The CDR3 is made up of 14 amino acids. The germline CDR1 and CDR2 sequences are SEHNR and FQNEAQ (reference sequence). V dropped 3 bases and J dropped 1 base, with 9 bases sitting between them.

This rearrangement joins TRBV6-2 or TRBV6-3 to TRBJ1-5; tentatively, D is TRBD1 (6 bases). V lost 5 bases and J 2 bases, leaving 16 bases between the germline ends. Germline values: CDR1 MNHEY, CDR2 SVGEGT. The CDR3 covers 16 residues. This CDR3 is CASSDKGEVGNQPQHF. CDR3 bases: TGTGCCAGCAGTGACAAGGGGGAAGTGGGCAATCAGCCCCAGCATTTT.

The rearrangement joins TRBV28 to TRBJ1-4; D is possibly TRBD1 (5 bases). V dropped 5 bases and J dropped 7 bases, with 17 bases sitting between them. The CDR3 extends over 15 amino acids. CDR1 MDHEN and CDR2 SYDVKM come from the germline V gene. The CDR3 spells CASSLPQGFSEKLFF. CDR3 in DNA: TGTGCCAGCAGTCTCCCCCAGGGTTTTAGTGAAAAACTGTTTTTT. Drawing the rest from reference TRBV28 and TRBJ1-4, the complete variable domain is DVKVTQSSRYLVKRTGEKVFLECVQDMDHENMFWYRQDPGLGLRLIYFSYDVKMKEKGDIPEGYSVSREKKERFSLILESASTNQTSMYLCASSLPQGFSEKLFFGSGTQLSVL.

The CDR3 coding sequence is TGTGCCAGCAGCGTAGGGCTAGTCAATGAGCAGTTCTTC. It yields the protein CASSVGLVNEQFF. J is TRBJ2-1 and V is TRBV9; D gene unclear. This CDR3 has 13 amino acids. Between the trimmed V and J ends, which lost 0 bases and 6 bases, there was a span of 7 bases. Per the germline V gene, CDR1 is SGDLS and CDR2 is YYNGEE.

The V gene is TRBV5-1, the J gene TRBJ1-4; D uncertain. V lost 4 bases, J lost 5 bases, and 15 bases lay in between. Germline V CDR1 and CDR2: SGHRS, YFSETQ. CDR3 length: 15 residues. CDR3 sequence: CASSQAGTTNEKLFF. DNA of the CDR3: TGCGCCAGCAGCCAGGCGGGAACTACAAATGAAAAACTGTTTTTT.

This clone has more than one count but fewer than ten. The chain links TRBV2 to TRBJ2-5, with D tentatively TRBD2 (6 bases). The ends were cut back, 7 bases at V and 1 base at J, with 16 bases in the middle. Looked up from germline, CDR1 is SNHLY and CDR2 is FYNNEI. This CDR3 region has 15 residues. The CDR3 loop reads CASTDGLLAQETQYF. The CDR3 DNA sequence: TGTGCCAGCACCGATGGGTTACTAGCCCAAGAGACCCAGTACTTC.

This chain links TRBV29-1 with TRBJ2-7, with 7 bases aligning to TRBD1. The V gene end was trimmed by 6 bases and the J gene end by 7 bases; junction bases not matched to a gene: 9. Germline-derived CDR1 and CDR2 are SQVTM and ANQGSEA. The CDR3 extends over 12 amino acids. The CDR3 sequence is CSVGTVSAEQYF. The CDR3 bases are TGCAGCGTCGGGACAGTCTCGGCGGAGCAGTACTTC.

The chain links TRBV15 to TRBJ2-3, with 10 bases aligning to TRBD2. The V segment lost 5 bases and the J segment 2 bases; nucleotides outside the gene matches: 7. Germline V lookup: CDR1 LNHNV, CDR2 YYDKDF (reference sequence). This CDR3 is built from 16 residues. Here the CDR3 reads CATSGRLAGLTDTQYF. CDR3 sequence (DNA): TGTGCCACCAGCGGAAGACTAGCGGGCCTCACAGATACGCAGTATTTT. The complete variable domain, with remaining parts taken from reference TRBV15 and TRBJ2-3, reads DAMVIQNPRYQVTQFGKPVTLSCSQTLNHNVMYWYQQKSSQAPKLLFHYYDKDFNNEADTPDNFQSRRPNTSFCFLDIRSPGLGDTAMYLCATSGRLAGLTDTQYFGPGTRLTVL.

The chain recombines TRBV2 with TRBJ2-2; tentatively, D is TRBD2 (5 bases). The CDR3 is 14 residues long. Germline V gene sequence: CDR1 SNHLY, CDR2 FYNNEI. The germline V and J ends were trimmed by 7 bases and 2 bases, with 11 bases remaining between them. CDR3 in DNA: TGTGCCAGCATGGGGAGTAGAAACACCGGGGAGCTGTTTTTT. Amino acids: CASMGSRNTGELFF.

The chain links TRBV5-6 to TRBJ2-7; 7 nucleotides line up with TRBD1. CDR3 size: 14 residues. With 2 bases clipped from V and 0 bases from J, the junction kept 2 bases outside the gene matches. Per germline, CDR1 SGHDT and CDR2 YYEEEE. The DNA for the CDR3 is TGTGCCAGCAGCTTAGGGGACAGCTCCTACGAGCAGTACTTC. It codes for CASSLGDSSYEQYF. The full variable domain, completed using reference TRBV5-6 and TRBJ2-7, is DAGVTQSPTHLIKTRGQQVTLRCSPKSGHDTVSWYQQALGQGPQFIFQYYEEEERQRGNFPDRFSGHQFPNYSSELNVNALLLGDSALYLCASSLGDSSYEQYFGPGTRLTVT.

V is TRBV5-6 and J is TRBJ1-3, with D possibly TRBD1 on 6 matching bases. The CDR3 runs 15 residues. CDR1 and CDR2 from the germline V gene are SGHDT and YYEEEE. V dropped 1 base and J dropped 3 bases, with 11 bases sitting between them. The CDR3 DNA follows: TGTGCCAGCAGCTTGCAGGGGCGAAGTGGAAACACCATATATTTT. Translating gives CASSLQGRSGNTIYF.

This chain joins TRBV2 and TRBJ1-1; maybe TRBD1 (6 bases). The CDR3 loop spans 13 amino acids. V lost 6 bases to trimming and J lost 1 base, with 9 bases between them. Germline CDR1 reads SNHLY; CDR2 reads FYNNEI. The CDR3 DNA is TGTGCCAGCAGCCCACAGGGGAACACTGAAGCTTTCTTT. Its translation: CASSPQGNTEAFF.